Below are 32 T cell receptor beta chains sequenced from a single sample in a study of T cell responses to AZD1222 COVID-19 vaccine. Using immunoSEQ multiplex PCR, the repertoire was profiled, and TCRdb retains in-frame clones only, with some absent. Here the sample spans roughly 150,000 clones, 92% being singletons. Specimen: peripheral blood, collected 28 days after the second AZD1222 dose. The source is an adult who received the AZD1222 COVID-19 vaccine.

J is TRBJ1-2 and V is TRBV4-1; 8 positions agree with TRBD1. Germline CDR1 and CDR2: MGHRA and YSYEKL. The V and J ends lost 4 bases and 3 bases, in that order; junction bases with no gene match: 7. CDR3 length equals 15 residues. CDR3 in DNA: TGCGCCAGCAGCCTTCTCGACAGGGGTGACTATGGCTACACCTTC. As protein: CASSLLDRGDYGYTF.

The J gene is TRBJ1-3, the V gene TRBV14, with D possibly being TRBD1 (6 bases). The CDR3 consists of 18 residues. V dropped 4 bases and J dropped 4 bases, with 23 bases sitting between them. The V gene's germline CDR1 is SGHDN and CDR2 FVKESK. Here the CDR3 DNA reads TGTGCCAGCAGCCCTCTGGGACCTACAGGGCGAAAAGGAAACACCATATATTTT. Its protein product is CASSPLGPTGRKGNTIYF. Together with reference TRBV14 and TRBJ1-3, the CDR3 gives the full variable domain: EAGVTQFPSHSVIEKGQTVTLRCDPISGHDNLYWYRRVMGKEIKFLLHFVKESKQDESGMPNNRFLAERTGGTYSTLKVQPAELEDSGVYFCASSPLGPTGRKGNTIYFGEGSWLTVV.

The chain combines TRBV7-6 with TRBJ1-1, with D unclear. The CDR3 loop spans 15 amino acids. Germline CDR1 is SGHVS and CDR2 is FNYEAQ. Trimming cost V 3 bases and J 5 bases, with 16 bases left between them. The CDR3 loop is CASSLSNTEGTEAFF. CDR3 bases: TGTGCCAGCAGCTTGTCGAACACCGAGGGAACTGAAGCTTTCTTT.

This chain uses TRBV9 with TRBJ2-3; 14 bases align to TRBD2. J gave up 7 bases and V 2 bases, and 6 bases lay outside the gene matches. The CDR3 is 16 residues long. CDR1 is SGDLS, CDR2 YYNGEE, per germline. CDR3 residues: CASSVLGLAGDNTQYF. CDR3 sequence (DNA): TGTGCCAGCAGCGTTTTGGGACTAGCGGGAGATAATACGCAGTATTTT.

The CDR3 loop reads CASSLRVWSEAFF. The CDR3 DNA follows: TGTGCCAGCAGTCTCCGAGTGTGGTCTGAAGCTTTCTTT. The gene calls are TRBV27 and TRBJ1-1; D call uncertain. V was clipped by 5 bases and J by 6 bases, with 13 bases between them. This CDR3 spans 13 amino acids. The V gene's germline CDR1 is MNHEY and CDR2 SMNVEV (reference sequence).

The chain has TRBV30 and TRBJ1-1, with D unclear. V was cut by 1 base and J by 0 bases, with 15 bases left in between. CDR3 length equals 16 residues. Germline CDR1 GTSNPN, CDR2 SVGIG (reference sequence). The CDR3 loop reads CAWSGRFRRMNTEAFF. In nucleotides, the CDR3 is TGTGCCTGGAGTGGCCGGTTCCGGCGGATGAACACTGAAGCTTTCTTT.

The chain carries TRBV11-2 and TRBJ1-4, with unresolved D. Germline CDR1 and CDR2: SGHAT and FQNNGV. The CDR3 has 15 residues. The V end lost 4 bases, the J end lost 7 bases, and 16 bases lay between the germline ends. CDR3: CASSSKSLSGEKLFF. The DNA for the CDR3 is TGTGCCAGCAGCTCAAAGAGCCTGAGCGGTGAAAAACTGTTTTTT.

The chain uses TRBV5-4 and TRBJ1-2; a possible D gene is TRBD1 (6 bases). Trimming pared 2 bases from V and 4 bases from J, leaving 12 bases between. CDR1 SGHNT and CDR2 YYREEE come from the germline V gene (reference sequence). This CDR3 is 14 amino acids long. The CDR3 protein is CASSFPRGVYGYTF. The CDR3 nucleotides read TGTGCCAGCAGCTTCCCCAGGGGAGTCTATGGCTACACCTTC.

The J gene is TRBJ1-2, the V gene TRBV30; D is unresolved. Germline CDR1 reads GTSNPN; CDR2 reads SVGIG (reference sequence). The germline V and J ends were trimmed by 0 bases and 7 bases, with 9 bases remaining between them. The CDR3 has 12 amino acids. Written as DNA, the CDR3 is TGTGCCTGGAGTGTTTCCGGGATTGGCTACACCTTC. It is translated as CAWSVSGIGYTF. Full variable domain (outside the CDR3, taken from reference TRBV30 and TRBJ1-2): SQTIHQWPATLVQPVGSPLSLECTVEGTSNPNLYWYRQAAGRGLQLLFYSVGIGQISSEVPQNLSASRPQDRQFILSSKKLLLSDSGFYLCAWSVSGIGYTFGSGTRLTVV.

CDR3 sequence reads: CASSSPRPDTQYF. The CDR3 coding sequence is TGTGCCAGCAGTTCCCCCCGGCCCGATACGCAGTATTTT. This rearrangement joins TRBV6-6 to TRBJ2-3; D remains ambiguous. V was shortened by 4 bases and J by 6 bases, with 11 bases between the two germline ends. CDR1 is MNHNY and CDR2 is SVGAGI in the germline V gene (reference sequence). This CDR3 contains 13 residues.

CDR3 nucleotide sequence: TGTGCCAGCAGCCAGGATTTCTACGAGCAGTACTTC. As protein: CASSQDFYEQYF. The gene calls are TRBV12-3 or TRBV12-4 and TRBJ2-7; D is undetermined. Deletions cut 6 bases from V and 3 bases from J, with 9 bases between. The CDR3 loop spans 12 amino acids.

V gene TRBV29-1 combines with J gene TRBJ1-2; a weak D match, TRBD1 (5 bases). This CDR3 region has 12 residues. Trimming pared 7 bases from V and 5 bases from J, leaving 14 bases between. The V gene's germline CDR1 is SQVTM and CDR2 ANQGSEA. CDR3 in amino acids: CSALRGAYGYTF. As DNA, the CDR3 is TGCAGCGCATTGCGAGGGGCTTATGGCTACACCTTC.

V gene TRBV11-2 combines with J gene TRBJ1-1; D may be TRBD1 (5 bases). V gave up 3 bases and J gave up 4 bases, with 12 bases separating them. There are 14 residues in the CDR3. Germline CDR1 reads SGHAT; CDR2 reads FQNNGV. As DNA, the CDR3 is TGTGCCAGCAGCTTGAGGGGTGGGGGCACTGAAGCTTTCTTT. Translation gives CASSLRGGGTEAFF.

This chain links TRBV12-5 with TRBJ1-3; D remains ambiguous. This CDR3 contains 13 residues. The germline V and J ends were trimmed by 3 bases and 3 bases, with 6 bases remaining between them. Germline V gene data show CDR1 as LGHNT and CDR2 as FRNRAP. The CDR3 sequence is CASGFAGGNTIYF. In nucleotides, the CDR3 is TGTGCTAGTGGTTTCGCAGGTGGAAACACCATATATTTT.

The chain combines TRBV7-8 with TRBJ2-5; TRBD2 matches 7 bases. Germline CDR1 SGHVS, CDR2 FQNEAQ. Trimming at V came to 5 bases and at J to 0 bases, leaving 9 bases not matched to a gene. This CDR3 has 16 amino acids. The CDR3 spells CASSLLKRGDQETQYF. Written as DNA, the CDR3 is TGTGCCAGCAGCCTTTTGAAACGGGGGGACCAAGAGACCCAGTACTTC.

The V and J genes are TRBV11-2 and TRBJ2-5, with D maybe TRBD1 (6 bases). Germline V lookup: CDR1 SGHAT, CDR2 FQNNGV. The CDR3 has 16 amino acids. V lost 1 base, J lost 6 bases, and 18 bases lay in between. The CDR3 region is CASSLGGLRLWQTQYF. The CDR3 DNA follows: TGTGCCAGCAGCTTAGGGGGGCTACGGCTTTGGCAGACCCAGTACTTC.

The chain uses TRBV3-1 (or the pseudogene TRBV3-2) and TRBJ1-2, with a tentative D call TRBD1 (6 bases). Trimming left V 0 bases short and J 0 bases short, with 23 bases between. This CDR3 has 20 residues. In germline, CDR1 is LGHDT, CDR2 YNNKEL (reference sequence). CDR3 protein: CASSQDSVDSQTAPNYGYTF. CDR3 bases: TGTGCCAGCAGCCAAGATTCTGTGGACAGTCAAACGGCTCCTAACTATGGCTACACCTTC.

The DNA for the CDR3 is TGTGCCAGCACCGGGACAGGATACTCCTACGAGCAGTACTTC. Translated: CASTGTGYSYEQYF. The rearrangement joins TRBV7-9 to TRBJ2-7; 8 nucleotides align to TRBD1. This CDR3 spans 14 amino acids. Trimming removed 7 bases from V and 0 bases from J; junction bases left unmatched: 5. Germline loops: CDR1 SEHNR, CDR2 FQNEAQ (reference sequence).

In DNA form, the CDR3 reads TGTGCCAGCAGCGTCCGTCCTAGCTCCTACAATGAGCAGTTCTTC. As protein: CASSVRPSSYNEQFF. The chain is built from TRBV4-2 and TRBJ2-1; no reliable D call. The ends were cut back, 5 bases at V and 0 bases at J, with 11 bases in the middle. Germline V gene data show CDR1 as LGHNA and CDR2 as YNFKEQ. The CDR3 spans 15 residues.

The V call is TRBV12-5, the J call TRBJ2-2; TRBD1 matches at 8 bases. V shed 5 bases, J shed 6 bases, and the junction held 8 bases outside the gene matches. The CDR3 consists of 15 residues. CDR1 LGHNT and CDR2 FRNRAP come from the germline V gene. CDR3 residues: CASGAQGARAGELFF. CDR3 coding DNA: TGTGCTAGTGGTGCTCAGGGGGCTAGGGCCGGGGAGCTGTTTTTT.

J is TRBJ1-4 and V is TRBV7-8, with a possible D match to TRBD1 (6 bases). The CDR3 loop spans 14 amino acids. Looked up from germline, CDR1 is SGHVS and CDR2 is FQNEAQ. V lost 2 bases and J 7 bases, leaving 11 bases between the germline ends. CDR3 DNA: TGTGCCAGCAGCTTAACAGGGTTGGGTGAAAAACTGTTTTTT. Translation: CASSLTGLGEKLFF. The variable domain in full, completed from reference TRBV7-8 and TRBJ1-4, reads GAGVSQSPRYKVAKRGQDVALRCDPISGHVSLFWYQQALGQGPEFLTYFQNEAQLDKSGLPSDRFFAERPEGSVSTLKIQRTQQEDSAVYLCASSLTGLGEKLFFGSGTQLSVL.

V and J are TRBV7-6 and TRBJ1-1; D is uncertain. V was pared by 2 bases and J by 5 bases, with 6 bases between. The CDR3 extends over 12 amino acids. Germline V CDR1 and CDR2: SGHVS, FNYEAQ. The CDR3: CASSLPGTEAFF. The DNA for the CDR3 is TGTGCCAGCAGCTTACCGGGAACTGAAGCTTTCTTT.

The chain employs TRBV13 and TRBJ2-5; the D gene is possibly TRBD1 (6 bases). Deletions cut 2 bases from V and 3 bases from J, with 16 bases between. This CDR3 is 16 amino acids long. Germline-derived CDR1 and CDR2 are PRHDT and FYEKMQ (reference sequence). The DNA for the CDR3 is TGTGCCAGCAGCTTACAACTGGGGGCGATTGAAGAGACCCAGTACTTC. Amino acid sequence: CASSLQLGAIEETQYF.

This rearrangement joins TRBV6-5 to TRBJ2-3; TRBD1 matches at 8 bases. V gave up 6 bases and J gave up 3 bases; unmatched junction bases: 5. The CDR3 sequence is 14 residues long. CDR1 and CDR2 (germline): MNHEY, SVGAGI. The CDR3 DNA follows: TGTGCCAGCAGCAGGGGGCGCGGAACAGATACGCAGTATTTT. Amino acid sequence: CASSRGRGTDTQYF.

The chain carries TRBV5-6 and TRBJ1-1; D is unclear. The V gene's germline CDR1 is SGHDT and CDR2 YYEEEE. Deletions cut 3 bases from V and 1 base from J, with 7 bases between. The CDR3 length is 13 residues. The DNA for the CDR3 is TGTGCCAGCAGCTGGCAGGAGAACACTGAAGCTTTCTTT. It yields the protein CASSWQENTEAFF.

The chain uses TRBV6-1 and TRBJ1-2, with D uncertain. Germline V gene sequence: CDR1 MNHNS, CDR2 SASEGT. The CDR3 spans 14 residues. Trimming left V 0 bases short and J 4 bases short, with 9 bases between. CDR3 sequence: CASSEAPRIYGYTF. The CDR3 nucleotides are TGTGCCAGCAGTGAAGCCCCCAGGATCTATGGCTACACCTTC.

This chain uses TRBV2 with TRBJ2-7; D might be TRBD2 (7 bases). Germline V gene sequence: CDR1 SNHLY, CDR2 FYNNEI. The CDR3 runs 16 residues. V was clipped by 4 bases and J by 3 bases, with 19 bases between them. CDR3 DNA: TGTGCCAGCAGTGGTGGTAGGACGGGGGGCCTCTACGAGCAGTACTTC. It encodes CASSGGRTGGLYEQYF.

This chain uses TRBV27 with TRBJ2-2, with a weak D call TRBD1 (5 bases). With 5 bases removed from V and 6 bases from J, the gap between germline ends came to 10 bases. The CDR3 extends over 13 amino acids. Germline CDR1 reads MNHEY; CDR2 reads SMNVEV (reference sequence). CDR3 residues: CASSLIRAGELFF. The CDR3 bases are TGTGCCAGCAGTCTCATCAGGGCCGGGGAGCTGTTTTTT.

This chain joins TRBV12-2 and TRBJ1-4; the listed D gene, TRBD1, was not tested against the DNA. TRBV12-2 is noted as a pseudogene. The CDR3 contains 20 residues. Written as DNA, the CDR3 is TGTGCAAGTCGCTTACGAGAGGGACACCACTCAGGAATGGCTAATGAAAAACTGTTTTTT. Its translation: CASRLREGHHSGMANEKLFF.

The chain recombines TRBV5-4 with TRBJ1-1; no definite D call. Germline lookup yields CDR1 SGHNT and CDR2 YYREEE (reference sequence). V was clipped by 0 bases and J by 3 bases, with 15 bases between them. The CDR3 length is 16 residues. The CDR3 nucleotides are TGTGCCAGCAGCTTGGATGGCGGCAGTGGGGACACTGAAGCTTTCTTT. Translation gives CASSLDGGSGDTEAFF.

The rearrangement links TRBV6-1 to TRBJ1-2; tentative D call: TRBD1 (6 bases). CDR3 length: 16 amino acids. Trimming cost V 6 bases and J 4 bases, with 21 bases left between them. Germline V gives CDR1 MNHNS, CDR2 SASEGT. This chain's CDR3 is CASREFTTGTGYGYTF. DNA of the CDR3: TGTGCCAGCAGAGAATTCACTACAGGGACCGGCTATGGCTACACCTTC.

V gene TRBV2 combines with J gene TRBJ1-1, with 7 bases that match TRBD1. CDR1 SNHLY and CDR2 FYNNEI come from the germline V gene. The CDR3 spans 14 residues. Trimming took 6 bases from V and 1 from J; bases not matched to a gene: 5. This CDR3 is CASRRRTGNTEAFF. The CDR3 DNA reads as TGTGCCAGCAGGAGACGGACAGGGAACACTGAAGCTTTCTTT. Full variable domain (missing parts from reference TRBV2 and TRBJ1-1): EPEVTQTPSHQVTQMGQEVILRCVPISNHLYFYWYRQILGQKVEFLVSFYNNEISEKSEIFDDQFSVERPDGSNFTLKIRSTKLEDSAMYFCASRRRTGNTEAFFGQGTRLTVV.